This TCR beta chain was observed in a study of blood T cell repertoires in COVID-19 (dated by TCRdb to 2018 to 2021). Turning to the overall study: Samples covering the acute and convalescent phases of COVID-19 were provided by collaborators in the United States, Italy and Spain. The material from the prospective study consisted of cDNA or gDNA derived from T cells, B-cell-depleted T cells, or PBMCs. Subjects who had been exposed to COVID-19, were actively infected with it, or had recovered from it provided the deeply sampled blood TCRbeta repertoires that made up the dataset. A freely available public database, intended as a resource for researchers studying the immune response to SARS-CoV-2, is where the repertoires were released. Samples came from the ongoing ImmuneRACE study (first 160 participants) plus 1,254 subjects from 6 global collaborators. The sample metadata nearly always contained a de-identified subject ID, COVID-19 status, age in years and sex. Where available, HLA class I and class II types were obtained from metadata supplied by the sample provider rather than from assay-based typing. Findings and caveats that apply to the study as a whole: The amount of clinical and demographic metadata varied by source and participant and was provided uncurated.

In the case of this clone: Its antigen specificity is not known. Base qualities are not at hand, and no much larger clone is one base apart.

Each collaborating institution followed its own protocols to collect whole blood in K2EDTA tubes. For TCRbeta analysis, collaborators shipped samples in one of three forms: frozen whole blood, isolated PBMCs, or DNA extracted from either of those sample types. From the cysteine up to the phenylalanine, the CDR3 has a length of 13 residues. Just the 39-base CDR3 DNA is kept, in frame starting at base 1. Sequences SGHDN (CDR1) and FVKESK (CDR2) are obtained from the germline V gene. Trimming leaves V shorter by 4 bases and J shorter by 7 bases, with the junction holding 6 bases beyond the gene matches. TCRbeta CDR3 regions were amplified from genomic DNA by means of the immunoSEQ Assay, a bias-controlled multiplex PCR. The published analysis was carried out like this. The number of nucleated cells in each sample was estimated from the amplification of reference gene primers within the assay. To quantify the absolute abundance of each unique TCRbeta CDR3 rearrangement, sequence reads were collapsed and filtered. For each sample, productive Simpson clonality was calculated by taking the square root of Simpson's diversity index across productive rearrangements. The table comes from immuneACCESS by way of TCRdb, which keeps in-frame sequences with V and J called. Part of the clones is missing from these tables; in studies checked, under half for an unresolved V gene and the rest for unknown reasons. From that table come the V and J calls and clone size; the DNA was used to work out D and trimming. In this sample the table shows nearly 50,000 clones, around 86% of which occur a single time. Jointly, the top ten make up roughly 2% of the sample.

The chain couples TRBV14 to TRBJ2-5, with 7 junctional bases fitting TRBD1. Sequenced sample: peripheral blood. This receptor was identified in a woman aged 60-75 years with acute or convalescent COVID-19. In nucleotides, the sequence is TGTGCCAGCAGCCCCGACAGGGTAGCGACCCAGTACTTC. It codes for CASSPDRVATQYF.